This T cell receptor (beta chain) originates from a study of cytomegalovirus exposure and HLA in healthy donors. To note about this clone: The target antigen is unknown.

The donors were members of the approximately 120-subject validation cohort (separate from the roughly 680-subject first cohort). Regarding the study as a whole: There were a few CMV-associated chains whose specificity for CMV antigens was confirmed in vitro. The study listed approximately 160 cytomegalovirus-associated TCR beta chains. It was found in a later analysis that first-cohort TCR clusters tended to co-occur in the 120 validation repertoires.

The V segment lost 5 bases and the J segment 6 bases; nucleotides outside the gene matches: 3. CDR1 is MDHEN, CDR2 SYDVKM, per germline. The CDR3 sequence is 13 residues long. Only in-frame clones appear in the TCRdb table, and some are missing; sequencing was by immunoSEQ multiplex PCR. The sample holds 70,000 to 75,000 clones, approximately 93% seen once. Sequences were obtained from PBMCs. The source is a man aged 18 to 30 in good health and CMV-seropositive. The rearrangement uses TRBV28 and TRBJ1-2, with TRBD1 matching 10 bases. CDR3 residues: CASSVTGGNGYTF. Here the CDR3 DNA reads TGTGCCAGCAGTGTGACAGGGGGCAATGGCTACACCTTC.